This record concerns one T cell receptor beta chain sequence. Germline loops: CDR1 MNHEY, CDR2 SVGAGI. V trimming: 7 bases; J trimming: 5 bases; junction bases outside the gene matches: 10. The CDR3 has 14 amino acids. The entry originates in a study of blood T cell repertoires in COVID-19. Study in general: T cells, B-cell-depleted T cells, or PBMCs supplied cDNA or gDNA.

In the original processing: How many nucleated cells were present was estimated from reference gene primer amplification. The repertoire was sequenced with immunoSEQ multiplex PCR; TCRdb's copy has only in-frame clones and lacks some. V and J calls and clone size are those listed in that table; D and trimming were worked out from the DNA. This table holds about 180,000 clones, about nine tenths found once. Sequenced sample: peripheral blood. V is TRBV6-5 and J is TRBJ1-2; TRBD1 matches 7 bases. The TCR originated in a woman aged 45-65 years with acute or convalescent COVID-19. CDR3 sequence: CASIPAGRGYGYTF. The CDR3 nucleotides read TGTGCCAGCATCCCAGCGGGCAGGGGGTATGGCTACACCTTC.